The 23 T cell receptor beta chains below all came from one sample that was sequenced in a study of blood T cells in healthy people across ages. Primers used in a second PCR of about 7 to 12 cycles were a sample-barcoded 5' primer and a J-beta primer mix. TCRdb called the 5' RACE reads again in MiXCR, with one record for every CDR3 protein. The sample carries 600,000 to 800,000 distinct CDR3 sequences, 21% recorded once. The sample was blood. The origin of the receptors is a man in his 70s in good health.

V gene TRBV6-1 combines with J gene TRBJ2-4; D is possibly TRBD1 (5 bases). V was pared by 2 bases and J by 3 bases, with 11 bases between. CDR3 length: 15 residues. Germline lookup yields CDR1 MNHNS and CDR2 SASEGT. The CDR3 spells CASSERDSYKNIQYF. As DNA, the CDR3 is TGTGCCAGCAGTGAACGTGACAGTTACAAAAACATTCAGTACTTC.

The rearrangement joins TRBV29-1 to TRBJ1-2; no firm D call. Germline loops: CDR1 SQVTM, CDR2 ANQGSEA. Trimming took 4 bases from V and 3 from J, leaving 9 bases between them. The CDR3 has 12 amino acids. This CDR3 is CSVVAMDYGYTF. The CDR3 DNA sequence: TGCAGCGTTGTGGCGATGGACTATGGCTACACCTTC.

The chain links TRBV6-5 to TRBJ2-5; tentatively, D is TRBD1 or TRBD2 (5 bases each). Trimming took off 1 base at V and 4 bases at J, with 13 bases between the two ends. The germline gives CDR1 MNHEY, CDR2 SVGAGI. The CDR3 extends over 15 amino acids. CDR3: CASSYYTGLGETQYF. In nucleotides, the CDR3 is TGTGCCAGCAGTTACTACACGGGGCTCGGAGAGACCCAGTACTTC.

The gene calls are TRBV12-3 or TRBV12-4 and TRBJ1-4; D is undetermined. Trimming took 5 bases from V and 0 from J, leaving 16 bases between them. The CDR3 has 17 amino acids. The CDR3, as DNA: TGTGCCAGCAGTCGCCGCTTTTCAGGTGCAACTAATGAAAAACTGTTTTTT. It translates to CASSRRFSGATNEKLFF.

The chain recombines TRBV19 with TRBJ2-1; tentatively, D is TRBD1 (7 bases). V lost 5 bases and J lost 4, with 12 bases in between. The CDR3 runs to 14 residues. Germline V gene sequence: CDR1 LNHDA, CDR2 SQIVND (reference sequence). CDR3 DNA: TGTGCCAGTAGTGTGGAGGGGGCTTACAATGAGCAGTTCTTC. This codes for CASSVEGAYNEQFF.

CDR3: CASSEYSGNTIYF. The CDR3 coding sequence is TGTGCCAGCAGCGAATACTCTGGAAACACCATATATTTT. The V and J genes are TRBV6-6 and TRBJ1-3, with D hard to call. Germline CDR1 and CDR2: MNHNY and SVGAGI (reference sequence). Trimming removed 6 bases from V and 0 bases from J, with 6 bases in between. This CDR3 contains 13 residues.

The chain uses TRBV20-1 and TRBJ2-1, with TRBD2 identical over 11 bases. With 5 bases clipped from V and 6 bases from J, the junction kept 9 bases outside the gene matches. Germline V lookup: CDR1 DFQATT, CDR2 SNEGSKA (reference sequence). The CDR3 spans 15 residues. The CDR3 loop is CSAGGRSGRGNEQFF. The DNA of the CDR3 is TGCAGTGCTGGGGGCCGTAGCGGGAGGGGCAATGAGCAGTTCTTC.

This clonotype was found a few times. The chain uses TRBV12-3 or TRBV12-4 and TRBJ2-2; TRBD1 matches at 10 bases. The CDR3 has 15 amino acids. V shed 5 bases, J shed 6 bases, and the junction held 6 bases outside the gene matches. The CDR3 loop is CASSRDRGPAGELFF. Here the CDR3 DNA reads TGTGCCAGCAGTCGAGACAGGGGGCCGGCCGGGGAGCTGTTTTTT.

The chain combines TRBV20-1 with TRBJ2-1; 10 bases line up with TRBD2. The CDR3 is 14 amino acids. Germline V CDR1 and CDR2: DFQATT, SNEGSKA (reference sequence). Losses at the gene ends were 6 bases for V and 10 bases for J; bases not matched to a gene: 12. This chain's CDR3 is CSAPSLAGVGEQFF. The DNA for the CDR3 is TGCAGTGCCCCATCCCTAGCGGGAGTCGGGGAGCAGTTCTTC.

In DNA, the CDR3 is TGTGCCAGCAGAGGAATTAGCGACGATTTTTCCCAGTACTTC. Protein sequence: CASRGISDDFSQYF. V usage is TRBV2 and J usage is TRBJ2-5, with a possible D match to TRBD2 (5 bases). This CDR3 has 14 amino acids. CDR1 is SNHLY and CDR2 is FYNNEI in the germline V gene. Deletions cut 6 bases from V and 9 bases from J, with 20 bases between.

The V and J genes are TRBV29-1 and TRBJ2-5, with D possibly matching TRBD1 (6 bases). The J call is uncertain, as TRBJ2-7 better fits the DNA end. Germline CDR1 reads SQVTM; CDR2 reads ANQGSEA. The CDR3 is made up of 12 amino acids. The DNA for the CDR3 is TGCAGCACCCGACAGGACTCCTACGAGCAGTACTTC. Translating it yields CSTRQDSYEQYF.

This clonotype was recorded a few times. The rearrangement links TRBV29-1 to TRBJ2-2; D is tentatively TRBD1 or TRBD2 (5 bases each). V lost 3 bases to trimming and J lost 7 bases, with 9 bases between them. The CDR3 spans 12 residues. Germline V lookup: CDR1 SQVTM, CDR2 ANQGSEA. CDR3 in amino acids: CSVERGHGELFF. In DNA, the CDR3 is TGCAGCGTTGAGAGGGGTCACGGGGAGCTGTTTTTT.

A few counts support this clonotype. This chain joins TRBV27 and TRBJ2-7, with D tentatively TRBD1 or TRBD2 (5 bases each). Germline V gene sequence: CDR1 MNHEY, CDR2 SMNVEV (reference sequence). Trimming shortened V by 5 bases and J by 0 bases, and 11 bases separated the two germline ends. The length of the CDR3 is 14 residues. This CDR3 is CASSEGWPSYEQYF. The CDR3 nucleotides are TGTGCCAGCAGTGAGGGGTGGCCCTCCTACGAGCAGTACTTC.

The V gene is TRBV28, the J gene TRBJ2-3, with 13 bases identical to TRBD2. Germline assignment: CDR1 MDHEN and CDR2 SYDVKM. With 5 bases clipped from V and 4 bases from J, the junction kept 12 bases outside the gene matches. The CDR3 extends over 18 amino acids. The CDR3, as DNA: TGTGCCAGCAGTCAGCCGGGAGGACTAGCGGGAGTATCAGATACGCAGTATTTT. It codes for CASSQPGGLAGVSDTQYF.

This clonotype was counted only a few times. This CDR3 is CASSFVGTAGLANTYEQYF. Written as DNA, the CDR3 is TGTGCCAGCAGTTTTGTTGGGACAGCGGGACTAGCGAACACCTACGAGCAGTACTTC. The chain carries TRBV28 and TRBJ2-5, with TRBD2 identical over 10 bases. The J call is doubtful: the DNA matches TRBJ2-7 better. The CDR3 spans 19 residues. Germline assignment: CDR1 MDHEN and CDR2 SYDVKM.

This clonotype was found a few times. This chain uses TRBV4-1 with TRBJ1-4; TRBD1 aligns across 7 bases. V shed 2 bases and J 0 bases; nucleotides not matched to a gene: 3. Germline CDR1 reads MGHRA; CDR2 reads YSYEKL. The CDR3 has 16 residues. The CDR3 nucleotides read TGCGCCAGCAGCCAACAAGACAGGGCAACTAATGAAAAACTGTTTTTT. It codes for CASSQQDRATNEKLFF.

This clonotype has more than one count but fewer than ten. This chain's CDR3 is CSAIRITNYGYTF. The CDR3, as DNA: TGCAGTGCTATCAGGATTACTAACTATGGCTACACCTTC. This rearrangement joins TRBV20-1 to TRBJ1-2; D unresolved. Germline V gene data show CDR1 as DFQATT and CDR2 as SNEGSKA (reference sequence). This CDR3 spans 13 amino acids. Trimming took off 4 bases at V and 0 bases at J, with 9 bases between the two ends.

The chain is built from TRBV5-5 and TRBJ2-7, with D possibly being TRBD1 or TRBD2 (7 bases each). V lost 1 base and J lost 4, with 15 bases in between. The V gene's germline CDR1 is SGHKS and CDR2 YYEKEE (reference sequence). This CDR3 spans 15 amino acids. For the CDR3, the DNA is TGTGCCAGCAGCTTGTTTTTTCAGGGGGGGTACGAGCAGTACTTC. Its protein product is CASSLFFQGGYEQYF.

This clonotype was seen only a few times. CDR3 amino acids: CASLKTGGGETQYF. The CDR3 DNA reads as TGTGCCAGCCTCAAGACAGGGGGCGGTGAGACCCAGTACTTC. The genes are TRBV6-1 and TRBJ2-5, with 10 bases lining up with TRBD1. Germline V CDR1 and CDR2: MNHNS, SASEGT. Losses at the gene ends were 8 bases for V and 5 bases for J; bases not matched to a gene: 8. This CDR3 contains 14 residues.

J is TRBJ2-1 and V is TRBV24-1; the match to TRBD1 covers 9 bases. Trimming cost V 9 bases and J 5 bases; bases outside gene matches: 10. Germline V CDR1 and CDR2: KGHDR, SFDVKD. This CDR3 has 15 residues. The CDR3 region has the DNA TGTGCCACCGAAGGGACAGGGAAAGGAGACAATGAGCAGTTCTTC. The encoded protein is CATEGTGKGDNEQFF.

This clonotype was counted only a few times. The chain combines TRBV5-1 with TRBJ2-7, with TRBD2 matching over 13 bases. Losses at the gene ends were 4 bases for V and 4 bases for J; bases not matched to a gene: 5. The CDR3 covers 15 residues. In germline, CDR1 is SGHRS, CDR2 YFSETQ. DNA for the CDR3: TGCGCCAGCAGCCCGGGGACTAGCGGGATGTACGAGCAGTACTTC. Translated, it gives CASSPGTSGMYEQYF.

The chain carries TRBV18 and TRBJ2-5; D is undetermined. The ends were cut back, 4 bases at V and 1 base at J, with 13 bases in the middle. This CDR3 has 15 amino acids. Per the germline V gene, CDR1 is KGHSH and CDR2 is LQKENI. The CDR3 DNA reads as TGTGCCAGCTCACTCCGGTCGGACGTCCAAGAGACCCAGTACTTC. Protein product: CASSLRSDVQETQYF.

This clonotype came up a few times. This chain links TRBV5-1 with TRBJ2-3; D may be TRBD1 or TRBD2 (5 bases each). The length of the CDR3 is 16 residues. Germline V CDR1 and CDR2: SGHRS, YFSETQ. The V end was cut by 0 bases, the J end by 3 bases, with 14 bases between. CDR3 loop: CASSLAGAGRTDTQYF. CDR3 sequence (DNA): TGCGCCAGCAGCTTGGCCGGGGCAGGGCGGACAGATACGCAGTATTTT.